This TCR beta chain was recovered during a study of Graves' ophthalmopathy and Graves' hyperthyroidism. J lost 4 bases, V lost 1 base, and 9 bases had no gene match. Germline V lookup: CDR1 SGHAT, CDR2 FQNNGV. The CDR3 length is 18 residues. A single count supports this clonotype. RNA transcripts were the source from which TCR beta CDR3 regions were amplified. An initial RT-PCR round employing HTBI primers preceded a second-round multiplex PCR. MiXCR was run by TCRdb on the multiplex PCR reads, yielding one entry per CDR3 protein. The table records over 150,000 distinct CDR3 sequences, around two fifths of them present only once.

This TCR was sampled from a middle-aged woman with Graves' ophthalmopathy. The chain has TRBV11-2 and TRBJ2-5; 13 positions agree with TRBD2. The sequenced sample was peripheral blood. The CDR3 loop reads CASSLGLAGGVRTETQYF. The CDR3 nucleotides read TGTGCCAGCAGCTTAGGACTAGCGGGGGGCGTAAGGACAGAGACCCAGTACTTC.